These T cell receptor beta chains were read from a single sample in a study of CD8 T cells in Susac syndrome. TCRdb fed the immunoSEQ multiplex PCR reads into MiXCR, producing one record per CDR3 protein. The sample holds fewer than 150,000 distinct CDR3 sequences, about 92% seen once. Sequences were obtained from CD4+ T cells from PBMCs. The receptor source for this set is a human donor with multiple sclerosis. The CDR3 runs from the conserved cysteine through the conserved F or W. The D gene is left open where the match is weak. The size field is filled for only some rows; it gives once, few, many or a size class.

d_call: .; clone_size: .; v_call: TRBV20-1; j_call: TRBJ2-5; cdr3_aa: CSARATRYETQYF; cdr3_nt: TGCAGTGCTAGGGCCACGCGCTATGAGACCCAGTACTTC
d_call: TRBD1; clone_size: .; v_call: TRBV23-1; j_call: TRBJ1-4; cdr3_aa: CASSQPGQGHEKLFF; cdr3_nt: TGCGCCAGCAGTCAACCGGGACAGGGTCATGAAAAACTGTTTTTT
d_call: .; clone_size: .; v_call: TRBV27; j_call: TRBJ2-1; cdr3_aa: CASSLEGPRPVSSYNEQFF; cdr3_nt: TGTGCCAGCAGTTTGGAGGGTCCCCGCCCCGTAAGCTCCTACAATGAGCAGTTCTTC
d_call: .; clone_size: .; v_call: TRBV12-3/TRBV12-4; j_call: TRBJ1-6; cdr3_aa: CASSLKSNSPLHF; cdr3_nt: TGTGCCAGCAGTTTGAAGTCAAATTCACCCCTCCACTTT
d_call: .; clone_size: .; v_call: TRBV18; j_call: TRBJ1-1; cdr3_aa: CASSPVSGGTEAFF; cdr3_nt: TGTGCCAGCTCACCAGTGTCTGGGGGAACTGAAGCTTTCTTT
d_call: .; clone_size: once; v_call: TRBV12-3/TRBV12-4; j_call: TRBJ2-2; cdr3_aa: CASSFSVRLGATNTGELFF; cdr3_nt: TGTGCCAGCAGTTTTTCCGTTCGTTTGGGCGCTACGAACACCGGGGAGCTGTTTTTT
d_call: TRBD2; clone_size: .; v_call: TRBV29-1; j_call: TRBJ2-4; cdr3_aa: CSVTRTSDRNIQYF; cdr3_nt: TGCAGCGTGACTCGGACTAGTGATAGGAACATTCAGTACTTC
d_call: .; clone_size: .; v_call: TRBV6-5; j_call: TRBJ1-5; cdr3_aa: CASSYSYQGSNQPQHF; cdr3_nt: TGTGCCAGCAGTTACTCGTACCAGGGGAGCAATCAGCCCCAGCATTTT
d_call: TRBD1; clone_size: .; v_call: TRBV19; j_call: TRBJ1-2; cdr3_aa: CASSQTGRGYTF; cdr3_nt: TGTGCCAGTAGCCAGACAGGGCGCGGCTACACCTTC
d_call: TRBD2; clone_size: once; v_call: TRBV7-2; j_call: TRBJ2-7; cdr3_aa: CASSFTTSGAYEQYF; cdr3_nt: TGTGCCAGCAGCTTCACGACTAGCGGGGCCTACGAGCAGTACTTC
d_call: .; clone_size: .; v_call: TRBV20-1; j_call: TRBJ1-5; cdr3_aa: CSARITGSWSQPQHF; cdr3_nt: TGCAGTGCTAGGATCACAGGGAGTTGGAGTCAGCCCCAGCATTTT
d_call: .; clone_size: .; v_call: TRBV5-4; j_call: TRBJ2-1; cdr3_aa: CASGRGSYNEQFF; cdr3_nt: TGTGCCAGCGGCCGGGGCTCGTACAATGAGCAGTTCTTC
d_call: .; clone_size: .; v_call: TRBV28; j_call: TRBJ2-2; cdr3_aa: CASRVPGVQTGELFF; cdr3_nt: TGTGCCAGCAGGGTCCCGGGGGTCCAAACCGGGGAGCTGTTTTTT
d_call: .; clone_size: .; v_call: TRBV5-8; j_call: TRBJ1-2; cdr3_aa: CASSPGQLPNYGYTF; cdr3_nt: TGTGCCAGCAGCCCAGGACAGCTCCCTAACTATGGCTACACCTTC
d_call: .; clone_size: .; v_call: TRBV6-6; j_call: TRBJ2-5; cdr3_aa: CASSYRSRDLQETQYF; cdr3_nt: TGTGCCAGCAGTTACCGCAGCCGGGACCTCCAAGAGACCCAGTACTTC
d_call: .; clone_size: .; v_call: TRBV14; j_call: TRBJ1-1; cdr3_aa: CASSQVDIAFF; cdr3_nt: TGTGCCAGCAGCCAAGTGGACATCGCTTTCTTT
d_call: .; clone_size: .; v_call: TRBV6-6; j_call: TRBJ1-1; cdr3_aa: CASITANTEAFF; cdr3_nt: TGTGCCAGCATTACAGCTAACACTGAAGCTTTCTTT
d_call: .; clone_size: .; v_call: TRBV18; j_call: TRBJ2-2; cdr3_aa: CASSPPQGSTGELFF; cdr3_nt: TGTGCCAGCTCACCACCGCAGGGGAGCACCGGGGAGCTGTTTTTT
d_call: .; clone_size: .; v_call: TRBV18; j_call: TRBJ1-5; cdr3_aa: CASSPRVGRNQPQHF; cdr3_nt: TGTGCCAGCTCACCACGGGTGGGGCGCAATCAGCCCCAGCATTTT
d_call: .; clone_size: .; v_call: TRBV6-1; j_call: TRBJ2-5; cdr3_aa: CASSEASRTVLETQYF; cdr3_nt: TGTGCCAGCAGTGAAGCGTCCCGGACGGTGCTTGAGACCCAGTACTTC
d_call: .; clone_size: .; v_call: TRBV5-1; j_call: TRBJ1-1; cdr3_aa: CASSTDSLNTEAFF; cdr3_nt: TGCGCCAGCAGCACGGACAGTTTGAACACTGAAGCTTTCTTT
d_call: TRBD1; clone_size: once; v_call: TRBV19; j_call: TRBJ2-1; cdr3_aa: CASCPGTGNYNEQFF; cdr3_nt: TGTGCCAGTTGCCCCGGGACAGGAAATTACAATGAGCAGTTCTTC
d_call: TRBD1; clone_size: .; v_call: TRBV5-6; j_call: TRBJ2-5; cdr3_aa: CASSPGTVQETQYF; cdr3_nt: TGTGCCAGCAGCCCGGGGACAGTACAAGAGACCCAGTACTTC
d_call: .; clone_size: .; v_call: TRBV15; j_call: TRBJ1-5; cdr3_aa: CATSTRNQPQHF; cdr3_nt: TGTGCCACCAGCACCCGTAATCAGCCCCAGCATTTT
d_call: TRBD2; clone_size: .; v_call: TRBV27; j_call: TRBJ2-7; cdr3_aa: CASSKSRTSGGHEQYF; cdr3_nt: TGTGCCAGCAGTAAATCCCGGACTAGCGGGGGCCACGAGCAGTACTTC
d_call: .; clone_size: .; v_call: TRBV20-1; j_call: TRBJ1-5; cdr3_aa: CSARGGGNSNQPQHF; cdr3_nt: TGCAGTGCTCGTGGAGGGGGAAATAGCAATCAGCCCCAGCATTTT
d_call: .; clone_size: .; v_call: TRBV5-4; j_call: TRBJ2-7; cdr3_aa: CASRKTVGHEQYF; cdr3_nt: TGTGCCAGCAGGAAAACCGTGGGCCACGAGCAGTACTTC
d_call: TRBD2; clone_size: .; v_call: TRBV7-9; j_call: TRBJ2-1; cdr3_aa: CASSLSGGASNEQFF; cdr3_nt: TGTGCCAGCAGCTTAAGCGGGGGGGCGTCCAATGAGCAGTTCTTC
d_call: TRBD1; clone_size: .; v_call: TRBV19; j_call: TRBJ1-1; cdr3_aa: CASSWTGAAEAFF; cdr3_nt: TGTGCCAGTAGTTGGACAGGGGCCGCCGAAGCTTTCTTT
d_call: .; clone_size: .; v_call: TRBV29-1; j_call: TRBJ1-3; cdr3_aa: CSVSTGSGNTIYF; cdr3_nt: TGCAGCGTTTCCACGGGCTCTGGAAACACCATATATTTT
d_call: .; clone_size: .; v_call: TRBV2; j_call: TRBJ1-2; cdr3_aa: CASSERAGEDYGYTF; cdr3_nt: TGTGCCAGCAGTGAAAGGGCAGGGGAGGACTATGGCTACACCTTC
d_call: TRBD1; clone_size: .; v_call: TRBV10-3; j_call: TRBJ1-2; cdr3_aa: CAISEQGSNYGYTF; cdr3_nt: TGTGCCATCAGTGAACAGGGGTCAAACTATGGCTACACCTTC
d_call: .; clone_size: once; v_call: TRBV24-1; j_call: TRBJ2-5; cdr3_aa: CATSQAGPLETQYF; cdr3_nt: TGTGCCACCAGCCAAGCAGGACCCTTGGAGACCCAGTACTTC
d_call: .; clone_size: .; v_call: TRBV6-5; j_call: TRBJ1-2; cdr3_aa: CASSGTANYGYTF; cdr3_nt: TGTGCCAGCAGTGGAACAGCTAACTATGGCTACACCTTC
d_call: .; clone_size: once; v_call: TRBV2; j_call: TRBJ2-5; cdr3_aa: CASRPEETQYF; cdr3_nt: TGTGCCAGCAGGCCGGAAGAGACCCAGTACTTC
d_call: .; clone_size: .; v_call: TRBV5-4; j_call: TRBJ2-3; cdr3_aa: CASSAGTSSTDTQYF; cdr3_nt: TGTGCCAGCAGCGCAGGGACTTCTAGCACAGATACGCAGTATTTT
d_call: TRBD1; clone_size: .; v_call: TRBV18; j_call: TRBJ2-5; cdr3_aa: CASSWGQGSEETQYF; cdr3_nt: TGTGCCAGCTCATGGGGACAGGGAAGTGAAGAGACCCAGTACTTC
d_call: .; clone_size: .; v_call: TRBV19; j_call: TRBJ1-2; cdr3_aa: CASSIDRYGYTF; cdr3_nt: TGTGCCAGTAGTATAGATAGGTATGGCTACACCTTC
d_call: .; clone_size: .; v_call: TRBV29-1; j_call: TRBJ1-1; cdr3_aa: CSVEGGLVTEAFF; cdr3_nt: TGCAGCGTTGAAGGCGGTTTGGTCACTGAAGCTTTCTTT
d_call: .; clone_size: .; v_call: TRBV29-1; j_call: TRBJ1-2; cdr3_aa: CSVAGGYGYTF; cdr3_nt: TGCAGCGTTGCTGGGGGTTATGGCTACACCTTC
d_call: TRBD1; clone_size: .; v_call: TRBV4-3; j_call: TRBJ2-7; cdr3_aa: CASSQAIGQGWDEQYF; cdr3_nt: TGCGCCAGCAGCCAAGCCATAGGACAGGGATGGGACGAGCAGTACTTC
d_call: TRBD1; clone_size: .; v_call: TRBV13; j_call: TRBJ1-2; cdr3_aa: CASRTGASKIGYTF; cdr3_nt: TGTGCCAGCAGGACAGGGGCTTCGAAAATTGGCTACACCTTC
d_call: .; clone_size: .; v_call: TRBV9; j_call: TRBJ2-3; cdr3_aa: CASSVEPYTDTQYF; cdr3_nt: TGTGCCAGCAGCGTAGAGCCCTACACAGATACGCAGTATTTT
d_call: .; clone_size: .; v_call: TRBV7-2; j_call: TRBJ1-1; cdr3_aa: CASSLWLKGTEAFF; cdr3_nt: TGTGCCAGCAGCTTATGGCTGAAGGGCACTGAAGCTTTCTTT
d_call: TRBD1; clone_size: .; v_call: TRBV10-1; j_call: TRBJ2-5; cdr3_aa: CASSEEGRGSETQYF; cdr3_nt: TGCGCCAGCAGTGAGGAGGGCAGGGGGTCGGAGACCCAGTACTTC
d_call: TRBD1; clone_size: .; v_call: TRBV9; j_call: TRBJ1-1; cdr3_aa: CASSVGGGAGNIAFF; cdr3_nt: TGTGCCAGCAGCGTAGGAGGGGGCGCCGGAAATATAGCTTTCTTT